This TCR beta chain was identified in a study of identical twins. Study-level points and caveats: Twin-shared out-of-frame alpha sequences showed excess low generation probability.

This clonotype was counted between two and nine times. The antigen remains unidentified. A single record per CDR3 protein comes from TCRdb applying MiXCR to the 5' RACE reads. The table records 350,000 or so distinct CDR3 sequences, roughly 9% of them present only once. CDR3 size: 18 residues. V was clipped by 5 bases and J by 0 bases; unmatched bases: 10. Per germline, CDR1 SGHVS and CDR2 FQNEAQ. The receptor was derived from a woman aged 45 to 65 in good health. The material sequenced was naive T cells sorted from blood. The chain carries TRBV7-8 and TRBJ2-2, with TRBD1 matching over 9 bases. The CDR3 bases are TGTGCCAGCAGCCTCCGGGACAGGGCCCCATCGAACACCGGGGAGCTGTTTTTT. It translates to CASSLRDRAPSNTGELFF.